This T cell receptor beta chain stems from a study of T cell changes during pregnancy in multiple sclerosis. TCRdb's copy holds only in-frame clones and misses some; the assay was immunoSEQ multiplex PCR. The profile shows 25,000 to 30,000 clones, about 92% of them singletons. This CDR3 has 14 amino acids. V lost 2 bases and J lost 2, with 9 bases in between. Looked up from germline, CDR1 is MDHEN and CDR2 is SYDVKM. This sequence originates from a female donor with multiple sclerosis, enrolled in a pregnancy study. The input for sequencing was CD8+ T cells from peripheral blood mononuclear cells, taken before pregnancy. This chain connects TRBV28 to TRBJ1-2; D gene ambiguous. CDR3 sequence reads: CASSLNRVNYGYTF. The CDR3 DNA reads TGTGCCAGCAGTTTAAACAGAGTGAACTATGGCTACACCTTC.